One sample yielded the 31 T cell receptor beta chains listed below, sequenced in a study of shared clonotypes between healthy human individuals. TCRdb's copy holds only in-frame clones and misses some; the assay was immunoSEQ multiplex PCR. The sample lists roughly 2.1 million clones, under 95% seen once, with 1.5% to 2% in the top ten. The naive CD8 population came from CD45RO-negative cells selected for CCR7, without terminally differentiated effector memory CD45RA+ cells. Sequences were obtained from naive CD8+ T cells from PBMCs. Source of these receptors: a man younger than 30 in good health. Some clones in this sample may be carry-over from other donors' samples.

Notes on this clone: The same CDR3 arises from other DNA sequences in this sample as well. This chain joins TRBV7-9 and TRBJ1-1, with D unresolved. With 1 base removed from V and 8 bases from J, the gap between germline ends came to 5 bases. Germline V gene sequence: CDR1 SEHNR, CDR2 FQNEAQ (reference sequence). The CDR3 is 11 amino acids. The CDR3 DNA reads TGTGCCAGCAGCTTAGGGTCGGAAGCTTTCTTT. Amino acids: CASSLGSEAFF.

J is TRBJ1-2 and V is TRBV4-1, with unresolved D. Germline-derived CDR1 and CDR2 are MGHRA and YSYEKL. Trimming removed 1 base at V and 1 base at J, with 10 bases between. CDR3 length: 15 residues. CDR3 sequence: CASSQVPGINYGYTF. The CDR3 DNA sequence: TGCGCCAGCAGCCAAGTACCAGGTATTAACTATGGCTACACCTTC.

The chain carries TRBV4-1 and TRBJ2-1; TRBD2 matches 10 bases. Per the germline V gene, CDR1 is MGHRA and CDR2 is YSYEKL. Germline trimming cut 4 bases from V and 7 bases from J; bases unmatched to any gene: 7. This CDR3 spans 15 amino acids. The CDR3 protein is CASSLLAGASNEQFF. For the CDR3, the DNA is TGCGCCAGCAGCCTGCTAGCGGGAGCTTCTAATGAGCAGTTCTTC.

The V gene is TRBV5-1, the J gene TRBJ1-1; no reliable D call. CDR3 length: 16 amino acids. Germline V CDR1 and CDR2: SGHRS, YFSETQ. Trimming removed 3 bases from V and 4 bases from J, with 19 bases in between. CDR3 DNA: TGCGCCAGCAGCTCCCCCGAGGGCTCGCCGATCACTGAAGCTTTCTTT. Its protein is CASSSPEGSPITEAFF.

The genes are TRBV28 and TRBJ2-2, with TRBD2 identical over 8 bases. Germline-derived CDR1 and CDR2 are MDHEN and SYDVKM. Germline trimming cut 6 bases from V and 7 bases from J; bases unmatched to any gene: 7. This CDR3 is 14 amino acids long. The CDR3 loop reads CASSPSGSVGELFF. The CDR3 DNA reads TGTGCCAGCAGCCCCAGCGGGAGTGTCGGGGAGCTGTTTTTT.

The V gene is TRBV6-5, the J gene TRBJ1-2, with D perhaps TRBD1 (6 bases). The CDR3 consists of 13 residues. Trimming pared 7 bases from V and 2 bases from J, leaving 11 bases between. Germline V gene data show CDR1 as MNHEY and CDR2 as SVGAGI. The CDR3 protein is CASTPTGNYGYTF. DNA for the CDR3: TGTGCCAGCACCCCAACAGGGAACTATGGCTACACCTTC.

The gene calls are TRBV28 and TRBJ1-1; D call uncertain. V was trimmed by 6 bases and J by 4 bases, leaving 15 bases between them. There are 14 residues in the CDR3. Germline-derived CDR1 and CDR2 are MDHEN and SYDVKM. The CDR3 nucleotides read TGTGCCAGCAGGCCCTGGGGAGACCCCACTGAAGCTTTCTTT. Protein: CASRPWGDPTEAFF.

The V call is TRBV18, the J call TRBJ2-3; TRBD1 aligns across 8 bases. The CDR3 loop spans 14 amino acids. The V gene's germline CDR1 is KGHSH and CDR2 LQKENI. The ends lost 8 bases at V and 3 bases at J; junction bases unmatched: 7. The CDR3 region is CASLGRDRTDTQYF. The CDR3 DNA reads as TGTGCCAGCCTGGGACGGGACAGGACAGATACGCAGTATTTT.

The rearrangement uses TRBV6-5 and TRBJ2-1, with no clear D. Germline V gives CDR1 MNHEY, CDR2 SVGAGI. V was trimmed by 2 bases and J by 10 bases, leaving 12 bases between them. This CDR3 has 13 amino acids. CDR3 sequence: CASSYAPAGEQFF. In DNA form, the CDR3 reads TGTGCCAGCAGTTACGCCCCGGCCGGGGAGCAGTTCTTC.

With regard to this clone: Other nucleotide sequences from this sample produce the same CDR3. The chain joins TRBV7-9 to TRBJ2-7, with 8 bases matching TRBD2. The V gene end was trimmed by 3 bases and the J gene end by 4 bases; junction bases not matched to a gene: 2. The CDR3 totals 13 residues. CDR1 SEHNR and CDR2 FQNEAQ come from the germline V gene (reference sequence). The DNA for the CDR3 is TGTGCCAGCAGCTTCAGCGGGAGTTACGAGCAGTACTTC. Translating gives CASSFSGSYEQYF.

Written as DNA, the CDR3 is TGTGCCAGCAGTGAAGGGGTTGGGGCCAACGTCCTGACTTTC. Amino acid sequence: CASSEGVGANVLTF. The chain recombines TRBV6-1 with TRBJ2-6; D uncertain. This CDR3 is built from 14 residues. Germline-derived CDR1 and CDR2 are MNHNS and SASEGT. V was trimmed by 1 base and J by 3 bases, leaving 4 bases between them.

The chain links TRBV11-2 to TRBJ1-5; tentatively, D is TRBD1 (6 bases). The CDR3 runs 17 residues. The germline gives CDR1 SGHAT, CDR2 FQNNGV. V was pared by 4 bases and J by 7 bases, with 23 bases between. The CDR3 is CASSSGAVRGPWQPQHF. The CDR3 region has the DNA TGTGCCAGCAGCTCGGGGGCCGTGCGGGGACCATGGCAGCCCCAGCATTTT. Complete variable domain (other parts from reference TRBV11-2 and TRBJ1-5): EAGVAQSPRYKIIEKRQSVAFWCNPISGHATLYWYQQILGQGPKLLIQFQNNGVVDDSQLPKDRFSAERLKGVDSTLKIQPAKLEDSAVYLCASSSGAVRGPWQPQHFGDGTRLSIL.

This chain links TRBV6-5 with TRBJ1-2; the D gene is possibly TRBD1 (6 bases). Between the trimmed V and J ends, which lost 7 bases and 4 bases, there was a span of 13 bases. CDR1 and CDR2 (germline): MNHEY, SVGAGI. The CDR3 contains 13 residues. CDR3 bases: TGTGCCAGCATCCCACAGGGTGGCTATGGCTACACCTTC. Translated: CASIPQGGYGYTF.

The chain has TRBV9 and TRBJ2-2, with a possible D match to TRBD2 (5 bases). Trimming removed 0 bases from V and 1 base from J, with 19 bases in between. Germline values: CDR1 SGDLS, CDR2 YYNGEE. CDR3 size: 19 residues. The CDR3 nucleotides are TGTGCCAGCAGCGTAGCTACTAGATCCGATCAGAGGAACACCGGGGAGCTGTTTTTT. It encodes CASSVATRSDQRNTGELFF.

The V call is TRBV29-1, the J call TRBJ1-2; perhaps TRBD1 as D (6 bases). This CDR3 spans 17 amino acids. With 0 bases removed from V and 7 bases from J, the gap between germline ends came to 24 bases. CDR1 is SQVTM, CDR2 ANQGSEA, per germline. CDR3 region: CSVEEFPTTHREGGYTF. CDR3 coding DNA: TGCAGCGTTGAAGAATTTCCAACCACCCACAGGGAGGGTGGCTACACCTTC.

This clone was counted a single time. V gene TRBV10-3 combines with J gene TRBJ2-7; perhaps TRBD1 as D (6 bases). The length of the CDR3 is 16 residues. Germline CDR1 is ENHRY and CDR2 is SYGVKD. The V end was cut by 3 bases, the J end by 1 base, with 16 bases between. The DNA for the CDR3 is TGTGCCATCAGTGACCCCAGCAGGGGCCAATCCTACGAGCAGTACTTC. Residues: CAISDPSRGQSYEQYF.

The genes are TRBV19 and TRBJ2-1; D gene ambiguous. The CDR3 has 16 amino acids. Germline assignment: CDR1 LNHDA and CDR2 SQIVND (reference sequence). The V and J ends lost 1 base and 1 base respectively, with 11 bases between them. The CDR3 DNA follows: TGTGCCAGTAGTATAGTTGGGCTAGGGTCCTACAATGAGCAGTTCTTC. Translated: CASSIVGLGSYNEQFF.

This clone is a singleton in its sample. Other DNA sequences in the sample encode the same CDR3. J is TRBJ1-2 and V is TRBV27, with a tentative D call TRBD1 (5 bases). V gave up 1 base and J gave up 2 bases, with 8 bases separating them. The CDR3 runs 14 residues. Germline CDR1 MNHEY, CDR2 SMNVEV (reference sequence). The CDR3: CASSLYGGNYGYTF. In DNA, the CDR3 is TGTGCCAGCAGTTTATACGGGGGGAACTATGGCTACACCTTC.

V gene TRBV15 combines with J gene TRBJ2-6; the D gene is possibly TRBD1 (5 bases). The length of the CDR3 is 17 residues. CDR1 is LNHNV and CDR2 is YYDKDF in the germline V gene (reference sequence). Between the trimmed V and J ends, which lost 0 bases and 0 bases, there was a span of 9 bases. The CDR3 bases are TGTGCCACCAGCAGAGAAGGGGTGGTCTCTGGGGCCAACGTCCTGACTTTC. This encodes CATSREGVVSGANVLTF.

The J gene is TRBJ2-3, the V gene TRBV5-1, with D maybe TRBD1 (5 bases). The germline CDR1 and CDR2 sequences are SGHRS and YFSETQ. This CDR3 is built from 16 residues. The V end lost 0 bases, the J end lost 6 bases, and 17 bases lay between the germline ends. The CDR3 is CASSLGWAGSGDTQYF. CDR3 sequence (DNA): TGCGCCAGCAGCTTGGGATGGGCAGGGTCAGGGGATACGCAGTATTTT.

The genes are TRBV5-1 and TRBJ1-4, with D unresolved. Trimming stripped 5 bases from V and 3 bases from J, with 11 bases between. The length of the CDR3 is 14 residues. The germline V gene has CDR1 SGHRS and CDR2 YFSETQ. The CDR3 spells CASSSPAPNEKLFF. The CDR3 DNA is TGCGCCAGCAGTTCACCTGCTCCTAATGAAAAACTGTTTTTT.

The chain recombines TRBV2 with TRBJ2-7; D is uncertain. This CDR3 has 13 residues. Germline V gene data show CDR1 as SNHLY and CDR2 as FYNNEI. Trimming removed 6 bases at V and 3 bases at J, with 12 bases between. The CDR3 is CASRDGLHYEQYF. Written as DNA, the CDR3 is TGTGCCAGCAGAGACGGGCTACACTACGAGCAGTACTTC.

In this sample, this clone turned up once. The genes are TRBV5-6 and TRBJ2-1, with 7 bases identical to TRBD1. There are 16 residues in the CDR3. Unmatched junction bases numbered 17, after V lost 5 bases and J lost 9 bases. From germline, CDR1 is SGHDT and CDR2 YYEEEE. The CDR3 bases are TGTGCCAGCAGATACACCGGGACAGACGAGAAAACTGAGCAGTTCTTC. The encoded protein is CASRYTGTDEKTEQFF.

The rearrangement uses TRBV5-4 and TRBJ2-7; TRBD1 agrees at 7 bases. There are 14 residues in the CDR3. Per germline, CDR1 SGHNT and CDR2 YYREEE (reference sequence). With V trimmed by 4 bases and J by 3 bases, 7 bases remained unmatched. The CDR3 bases are TGTGCCAGCAGCGCGACAGGGTATAACTACGAGCAGTACTTC. It yields the protein CASSATGYNYEQYF.

CDR3 loop: CASTEGSEQYF. The CDR3 region has the DNA TGTGCCAGCACCGAAGGGAGCGAGCAGTACTTC. The chain joins TRBV6-6 to TRBJ2-5; D possibly corresponds to TRBD2 (5 bases). The J call may not be correct, given that the DNA end is closer to TRBJ2-7. Germline V gene sequence: CDR1 MNHNY, CDR2 SVGAGI (reference sequence). CDR3 length: 11 amino acids.

The V and J genes are TRBV13 and TRBJ2-7; TRBD2 agrees at 10 bases. Germline V CDR1 and CDR2: PRHDT, FYEKMQ (reference sequence). The CDR3 is 13 amino acids. The V gene end was trimmed by 3 bases and the J gene end by 7 bases; junction bases not matched to a gene: 3. The CDR3, as DNA: TGTGCCAGCAGCTTGGGACTAGCGAAGGAGCAGTACTTC. Residues: CASSLGLAKEQYF.

The chain recombines TRBV4-1 with TRBJ2-5; no reliable D call. Germline-derived CDR1 and CDR2 are MGHRA and YSYEKL. V was cut by 0 bases and J by 0 bases, with 11 bases left in between. The CDR3 has 16 residues. The CDR3 reads CASSQDEGSYQETQYF. CDR3 DNA: TGCGCCAGCAGCCAAGATGAAGGCTCGTACCAAGAGACCCAGTACTTC.

This chain uses TRBV27 with TRBJ2-1, with no clear D. The CDR3 totals 16 residues. V was shortened by 8 bases and J by 7 bases, with 24 bases between the two germline ends. Germline assignment: CDR1 MNHEY and CDR2 SMNVEV (reference sequence). The CDR3: CASGPLWADMGNEQFF. CDR3 coding DNA: TGTGCCAGCGGCCCCTTGTGGGCCGATATGGGTAATGAGCAGTTCTTC.

This chain joins TRBV7-3 and TRBJ2-2, with D perhaps matching TRBD1 or TRBD2 (5 bases each). In germline, CDR1 is SGHTA, CDR2 FQGTGA. CDR3 length: 15 amino acids. V was trimmed by 4 bases and J by 2 bases, leaving 11 bases between them. DNA for the CDR3: TGTGCCAGCAGCTCCCGGGACGGAAACACCGGGGAGCTGTTTTTT. It encodes CASSSRDGNTGELFF.

V gene TRBV27 combines with J gene TRBJ2-7; 13 bases fit TRBD2. The CDR3 spans 14 residues. CDR1 MNHEY and CDR2 SMNVEV come from the germline V gene (reference sequence). The J segment lost 5 bases and the V segment lost 5 bases, leaving 3 bases of the junction unmatched. The CDR3 protein is CASSTGLAGNEQYF. The CDR3 nucleotides are TGTGCCAGCAGTACGGGACTAGCGGGAAACGAGCAGTACTTC.

This chain links TRBV7-2 with TRBJ2-3, with TRBD2 matching over 7 bases. CDR3 size: 17 residues. J lost 2 bases, V lost 2 bases, and 10 bases had no gene match. CDR1 and CDR2 from the germline V gene are SGHTA and FQGNSA. The CDR3 loop is CASSLLTGGPPTDTQYF. Written as DNA, the CDR3 is TGTGCCAGCAGCTTACTAACGGGAGGTCCTCCCACAGATACGCAGTATTTT.